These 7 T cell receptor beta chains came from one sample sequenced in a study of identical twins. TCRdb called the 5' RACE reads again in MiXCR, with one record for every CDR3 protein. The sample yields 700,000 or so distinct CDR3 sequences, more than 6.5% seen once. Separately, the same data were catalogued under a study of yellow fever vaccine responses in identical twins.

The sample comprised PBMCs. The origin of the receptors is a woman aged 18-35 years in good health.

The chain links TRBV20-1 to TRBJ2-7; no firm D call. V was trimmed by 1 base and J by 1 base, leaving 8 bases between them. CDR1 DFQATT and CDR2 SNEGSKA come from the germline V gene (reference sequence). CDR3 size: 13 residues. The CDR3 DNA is TGCAGTGCTAGAGTTCCGCGATCCTACGAGCAGTACTTC. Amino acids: CSARVPRSYEQYF.

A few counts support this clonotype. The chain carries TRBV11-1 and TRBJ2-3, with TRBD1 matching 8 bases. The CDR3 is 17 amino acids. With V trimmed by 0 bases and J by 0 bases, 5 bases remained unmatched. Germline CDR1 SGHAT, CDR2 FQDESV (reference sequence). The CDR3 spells CASSLARTGRSTDTQYF. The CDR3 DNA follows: TGTGCCAGCAGCTTAGCTCGGACAGGGAGAAGCACAGATACGCAGTATTTT.

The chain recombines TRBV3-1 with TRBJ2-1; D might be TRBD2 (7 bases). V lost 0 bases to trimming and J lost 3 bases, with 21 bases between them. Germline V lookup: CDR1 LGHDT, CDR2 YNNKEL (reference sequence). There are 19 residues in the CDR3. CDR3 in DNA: TGTGCCAGCAGCCAAGAGGCACTAGGGGGGGCCTCCGTCTACAATGAGCAGTTCTTC. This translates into CASSQEALGGASVYNEQFF.

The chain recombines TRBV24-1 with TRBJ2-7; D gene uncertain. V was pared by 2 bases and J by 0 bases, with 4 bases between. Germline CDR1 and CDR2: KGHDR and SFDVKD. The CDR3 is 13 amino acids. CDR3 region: CATSDSSSYEQYF. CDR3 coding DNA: TGTGCCACCAGTGATTCAAGCTCCTACGAGCAGTACTTC.

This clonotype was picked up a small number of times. CDR3 sequence reads: CASSRTKRVAEKLFF. CDR3 DNA: TGTGCCAGCAGCCGAACGAAAAGGGTAGCTGAAAAACTGTTTTTT. This rearrangement joins TRBV12-3 or TRBV12-4 to TRBJ1-4; no firm D call. V dropped 6 bases and J dropped 7 bases, with 18 bases sitting between them. This CDR3 has 15 residues.

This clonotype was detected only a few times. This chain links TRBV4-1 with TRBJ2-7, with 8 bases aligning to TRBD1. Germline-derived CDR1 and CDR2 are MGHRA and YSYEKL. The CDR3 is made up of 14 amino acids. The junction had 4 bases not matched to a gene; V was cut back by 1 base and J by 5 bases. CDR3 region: CASSQAQGADEQYF. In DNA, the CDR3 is TGCGCCAGCAGCCAAGCGCAGGGGGCTGACGAGCAGTACTTC.

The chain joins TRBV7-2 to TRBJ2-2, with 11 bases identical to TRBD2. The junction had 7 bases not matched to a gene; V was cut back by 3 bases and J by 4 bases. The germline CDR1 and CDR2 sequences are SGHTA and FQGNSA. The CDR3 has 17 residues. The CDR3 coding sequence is TGTGCCAGCAGCTTTCCGGGACTAGCGGTGCCCACCGGGGAGCTGTTTTTT. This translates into CASSFPGLAVPTGELFF. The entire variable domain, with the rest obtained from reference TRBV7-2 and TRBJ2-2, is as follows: GAGVSQSPSNKVTEKGKDVELRCDPISGHTALYWYRQSLGQGLEFLIYFQGNSAPDKSGLPSDRFSAERTGGSVSTLTIQRTQQEDSAVYLCASSFPGLAVPTGELFFGEGSRLTVL.